The rows below give T cell receptor beta chains drawn from one sample of a study of neurological immune-mediated disorders. TCRdb redid the calling of the 5' RACE reads with MiXCR, one entry per CDR3 protein. The sample lists tens of thousands of distinct CDR3 sequences, 10% occurring once. The source material was PBMCs. The receptors come from a woman aged 30 to 39 with HTLV-1-associated myelopathy (HAM/TSP). The CDR3 runs from the conserved cysteine through the conserved F or W.

len	v_gene	CDR3aa
14	TRBV20-1	CSAKTSVGYNEQFF
15	TRBV20-1	CSASSGGGSTGELFF
14	TRBV5-4	CASRPSGGTYGYTF
14	TRBV27	CASSLLEGSGEQYF
16	TRBV15	CATSTSLSRDYNEQFF
10	TRBV20-1	CSASGVPRDF
14	TRBV5-4	CASRFTGGDYGYTF
17	TRBV7-2	CASSLVTSGGAGDTQYF
15	TRBV20-1	CSARDSEKVGYEQYF
13	TRBV15	CATKGGYNSPLHF
16	TRBV6-1	CASSKRTTGTGSEQFF
13	TRBV20-1	CSASEGANNEQFF
20	TRBV5-1	CASSTRTSGGDAEAKNIQYF
12	TRBV20-1	CSNVGQGGKLFF
12	TRBV12-3/TRBV12-4	CASSPITDTQYF
10	TRBV29-1	CSVEAGPYTF
16	TRBV20-1	CSARDALGGTQYEQYF
14	TRBV5-6	CASSFIEDTGELFF
15	TRBV12-3/TRBV12-4	CASSQTSGGPGEQFF
14	TRBV20-1	CSARERGTTGELFF
13	TRBV20-1	CSARVGGTYGYTF
18	TRBV4-2	CASSQSFGLGLAGNEQFF
17	TRBV20-1	CSARLTGTGTLLDEAFF
17	TRBV7-9	CASSSGVPGGTQETQYF
13	TRBV5-1	CASSLELNSPLHF
13	TRBV20-1	CSVPDRANYGYTF
15	TRBV5-1	CASSFGWTVGTEAFF
14	TRBV19	CASRPVSGANVLTF
13	TRBV6-6	CASSYPGTGELFF
15	TRBV20-1	CSARLPGGRSYEQYF
15	TRBV20-1	CSAGLAGGSTDTQYF